Following are 10 T cell receptor beta chains from one sample sequenced in a study of a mutant IDH1 vaccine in newly diagnosed glioma. Stated time point: week 5, during vaccination. What each vaccine dose contained was 300 ug of mutant IDH1 20-mer peptide, accompanied by topical imiquimod. The protocol was immunoSEQ multiplex PCR, while the TCRdb copy is restricted to in-frame clones and leaves out a portion. Here the sample spans fewer than 40,000 clones, 56% being singletons. No cognate antigen is known for these TCRs. The specimen was PBMCs, collected from a glioma patient whose treatment included an IDH1 peptide vaccine. These receptors all come from a woman aged 18-29 years with glioma.

This clone was counted between two and nine times. This chain joins TRBV2 and TRBJ1-5; D remains ambiguous. CDR3 size: 18 residues. Trimming stripped 0 bases from V and 1 base from J, with 16 bases between. Germline CDR1 is SNHLY and CDR2 is FYNNEI. The CDR3 coding sequence is TGTGCCAGCAGTGAAGCTGGCCGGGAACGAGGGAGCAATCAGCCCCAGCATTTT. It translates to CASSEAGRERGSNQPQHF.

The chain has TRBV4-1 and TRBJ2-7; possible D gene TRBD2, 6 bases. Germline V gene data show CDR1 as MGHRA and CDR2 as YSYEKL. V was trimmed by 3 bases and J by 1 base, leaving 19 bases between them. The CDR3 is 17 residues long. The CDR3 nucleotides read TGCGCCAGCAGCCACCTAATCGACAGCGGAGGGTCCTACGAGCAGTACTTC. Translation gives CASSHLIDSGGSYEQYF.

V usage is TRBV18 and J usage is TRBJ2-1; no clear D gene. The germline gives CDR1 KGHSH, CDR2 LQKENI. The V end lost 2 bases, the J end lost 7 bases, and 12 bases lay between the germline ends. The CDR3 is 14 amino acids. Here the CDR3 DNA reads TGTGCCAGCTCACCAACGGTGGATCAGAATGAGCAGTTCTTC. Translating gives CASSPTVDQNEQFF.

V and J are TRBV27 and TRBJ1-2, with 9 nucleotides matching TRBD1. Germline trimming cut 5 bases from V and 2 bases from J; bases unmatched to any gene: 3. This CDR3 comprises 14 residues. Germline CDR1 reads MNHEY; CDR2 reads SMNVEV (reference sequence). The chain's CDR3 is CASSTGQGNYGYTF. DNA for the CDR3: TGTGCCAGCAGTACCGGACAGGGGAACTATGGCTACACCTTC.

This clone was found a few times. The chain links TRBV14 to TRBJ1-5, with 11 bases lining up with TRBD1. The CDR3 is 15 residues long. The V gene end was trimmed by 5 bases and the J gene end by 4 bases; junction bases not matched to a gene: 4. Germline lookup yields CDR1 SGHDN and CDR2 FVKESK. This CDR3 reads CASSAGTGGNQPQHF. The CDR3 nucleotides read TGTGCCAGCAGCGCGGGGACAGGGGGAAATCAGCCCCAGCATTTT.

The chain is built from TRBV29-1 and TRBJ2-1; 7 positions agree with TRBD1. The junction had 10 bases not matched to a gene; V was cut back by 7 bases and J by 4 bases. The germline gives CDR1 SQVTM, CDR2 ANQGSEA. There are 14 residues in the CDR3. The CDR3 reads CSAQGQTPYNEQFF. The CDR3 nucleotides read TGCAGCGCCCAGGGACAGACACCTTACAATGAGCAGTTCTTC.

This clone has a handful of counts. The V call is TRBV5-5, the J call TRBJ2-7, with 9 nucleotides matching TRBD1. Per the germline V gene, CDR1 is SGHKS and CDR2 is YYEKEE (reference sequence). CDR3 length: 17 residues. Trimming at V came to 2 bases and at J to 4 bases, leaving 13 bases not matched to a gene. The CDR3 loop reads CASSFIPWGTGRYEQYF. In DNA form, the CDR3 reads TGTGCCAGCAGCTTTATCCCATGGGGGACAGGGAGGTACGAGCAGTACTTC.

The chain is built from TRBV5-5 and TRBJ2-2, with 9 bases lining up with TRBD1. The CDR3 totals 16 residues. Germline CDR1 and CDR2: SGHKS and YYEKEE (reference sequence). Unmatched junction bases numbered 10, after V lost 5 bases and J lost 5 bases. The CDR3 sequence is CASRNTGGVLTGELFF. The CDR3 region has the DNA TGTGCCAGCAGGAATACAGGGGGCGTTTTAACCGGGGAGCTGTTTTTT.

This clone has just one count. The rearrangement joins TRBV18 to TRBJ2-7; no clear D gene. CDR1 and CDR2 (germline): KGHSH, LQKENI. The V end lost 0 bases, the J end lost 2 bases, and 11 bases lay between the germline ends. CDR3 length equals 15 residues. As DNA, the CDR3 is TGTGCCAGCTCACCACCATATGGACCCACCTACGAGCAGTACTTC. Amino acids: CASSPPYGPTYEQYF.

V gene TRBV11-2 combines with J gene TRBJ2-3, with 8 positions matching TRBD1. V trimming: 1 base; J trimming: 5 bases; junction bases outside the gene matches: 8. CDR3 length: 16 residues. CDR1 is SGHAT and CDR2 is FQNNGV in the germline V gene. The CDR3 is CASSLGGPGGLDTQYF. In nucleotides, the CDR3 is TGTGCCAGCAGCTTAGGAGGGCCAGGGGGCTTAGATACGCAGTATTTT.